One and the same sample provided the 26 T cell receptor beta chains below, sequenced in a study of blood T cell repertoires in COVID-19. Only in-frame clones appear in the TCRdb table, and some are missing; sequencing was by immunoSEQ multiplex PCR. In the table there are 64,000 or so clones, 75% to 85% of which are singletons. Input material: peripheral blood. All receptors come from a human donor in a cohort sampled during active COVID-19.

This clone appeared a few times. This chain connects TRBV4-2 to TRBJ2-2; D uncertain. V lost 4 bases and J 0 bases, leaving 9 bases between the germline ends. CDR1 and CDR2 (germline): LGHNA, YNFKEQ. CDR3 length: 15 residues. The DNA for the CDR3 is TGTGCCAGCAGCCTCAGGATTTCGAACACCGGGGAGCTGTTTTTT. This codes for CASSLRISNTGELFF.

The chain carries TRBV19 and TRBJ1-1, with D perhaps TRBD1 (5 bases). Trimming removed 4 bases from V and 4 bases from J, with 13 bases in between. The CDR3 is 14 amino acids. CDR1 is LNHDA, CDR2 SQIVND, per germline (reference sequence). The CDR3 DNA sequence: TGTGCCAGTAGTACCAGGGTTGTAGGCACTGAAGCTTTCTTT. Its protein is CASSTRVVGTEAFF.

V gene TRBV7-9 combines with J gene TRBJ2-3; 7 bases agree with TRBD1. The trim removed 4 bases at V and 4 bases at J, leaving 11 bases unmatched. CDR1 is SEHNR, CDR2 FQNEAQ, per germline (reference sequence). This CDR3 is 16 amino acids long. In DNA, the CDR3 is TGTGCCAGCAGCTCCATACAGGGGCGCAAGTCAGATACGCAGTATTTT. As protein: CASSSIQGRKSDTQYF.

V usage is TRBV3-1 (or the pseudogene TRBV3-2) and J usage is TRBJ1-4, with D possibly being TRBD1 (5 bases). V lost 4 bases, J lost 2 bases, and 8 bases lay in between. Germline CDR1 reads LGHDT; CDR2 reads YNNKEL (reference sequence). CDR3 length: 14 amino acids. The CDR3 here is CASSRGDTNEKLFF. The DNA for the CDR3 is TGTGCCAGCAGCCGGGGGGACACTAATGAAAAACTGTTTTTT.

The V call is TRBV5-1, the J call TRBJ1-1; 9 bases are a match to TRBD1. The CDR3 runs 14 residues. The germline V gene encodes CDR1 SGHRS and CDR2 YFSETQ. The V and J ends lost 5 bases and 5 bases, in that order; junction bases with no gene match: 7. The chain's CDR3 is CASSPGQGTTEAFF. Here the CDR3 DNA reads TGCGCCAGCAGTCCGGGACAGGGAACGACTGAAGCTTTCTTT.

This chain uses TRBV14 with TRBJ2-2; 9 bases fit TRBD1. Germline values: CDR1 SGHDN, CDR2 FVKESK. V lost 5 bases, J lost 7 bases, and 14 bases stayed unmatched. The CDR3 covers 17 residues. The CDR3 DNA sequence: TGTGCCAGCAGCGCCCGCCCGGGGACAGGGAACGGCGGGGAGCTGTTTTTT. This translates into CASSARPGTGNGGELFF.

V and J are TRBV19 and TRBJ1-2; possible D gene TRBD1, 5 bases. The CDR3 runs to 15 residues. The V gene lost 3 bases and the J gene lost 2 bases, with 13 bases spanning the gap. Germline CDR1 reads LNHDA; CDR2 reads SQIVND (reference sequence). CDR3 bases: TGTGCCAGTAGTATTCAGGGCGCCGGGAACTATGGCTACACCTTC. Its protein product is CASSIQGAGNYGYTF.

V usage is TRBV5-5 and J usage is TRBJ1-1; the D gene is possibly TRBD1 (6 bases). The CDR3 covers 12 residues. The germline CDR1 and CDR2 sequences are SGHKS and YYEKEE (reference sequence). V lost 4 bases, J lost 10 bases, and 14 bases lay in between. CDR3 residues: CASSPGTSRAFF. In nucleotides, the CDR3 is TGTGCCAGCAGCCCTGGGACATCCCGAGCTTTCTTT.

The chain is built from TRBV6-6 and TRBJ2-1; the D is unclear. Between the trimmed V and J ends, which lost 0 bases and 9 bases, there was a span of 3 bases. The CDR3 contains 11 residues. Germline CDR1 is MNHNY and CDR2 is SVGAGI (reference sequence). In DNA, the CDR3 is TGTGCCAGCAGTTACTCCGGTGAGCAGTTCTTC. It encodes CASSYSGEQFF.

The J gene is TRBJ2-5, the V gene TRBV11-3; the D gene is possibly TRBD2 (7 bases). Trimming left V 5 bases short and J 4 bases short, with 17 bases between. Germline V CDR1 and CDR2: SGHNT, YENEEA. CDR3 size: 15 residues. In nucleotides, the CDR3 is TGTGCCAGCAGCGGGGGGGCCGGGCCCACAGAGACCCAGTACTTC. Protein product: CASSGGAGPTETQYF. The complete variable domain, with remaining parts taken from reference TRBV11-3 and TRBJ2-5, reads EAGVVQSPRYKIIEKKQPVAFWCNPISGHNTLYWYLQNLGQGPELLIRYENEEAVDDSQLPKDRFSAERLKGVDSTLKIQPAELGDSAVYLCASSGGAGPTETQYFGPGTRLLVL.

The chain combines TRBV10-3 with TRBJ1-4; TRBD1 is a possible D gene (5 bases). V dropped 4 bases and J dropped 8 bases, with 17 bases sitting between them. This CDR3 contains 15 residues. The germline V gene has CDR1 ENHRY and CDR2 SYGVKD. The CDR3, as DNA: TGTGCCATCAGTGTATTCCCAGGGCCTGAAGAAAAACTGTTTTTT. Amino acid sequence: CAISVFPGPEEKLFF.

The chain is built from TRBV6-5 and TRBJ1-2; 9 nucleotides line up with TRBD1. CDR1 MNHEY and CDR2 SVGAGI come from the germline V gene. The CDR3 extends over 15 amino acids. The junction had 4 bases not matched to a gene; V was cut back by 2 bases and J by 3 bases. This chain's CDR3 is CASSYGQGRDYGYTF. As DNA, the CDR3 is TGTGCCAGCAGTTACGGACAGGGGAGGGACTATGGCTACACCTTC.

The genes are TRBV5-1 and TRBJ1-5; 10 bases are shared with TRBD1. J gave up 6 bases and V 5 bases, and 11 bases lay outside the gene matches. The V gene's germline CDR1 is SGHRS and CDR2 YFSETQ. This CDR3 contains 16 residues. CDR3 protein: CASRPEPGQGIQPQHF. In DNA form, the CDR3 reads TGCGCCAGCAGACCGGAGCCGGGACAGGGGATTCAGCCCCAGCATTTT.

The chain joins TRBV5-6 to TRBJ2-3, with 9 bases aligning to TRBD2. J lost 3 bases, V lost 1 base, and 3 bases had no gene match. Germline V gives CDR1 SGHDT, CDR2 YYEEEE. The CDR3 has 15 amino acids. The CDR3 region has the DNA TGTGCCAGCAGCTTGAGCGGGGGGCGTACAGATACGCAGTATTTT. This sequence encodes CASSLSGGRTDTQYF.

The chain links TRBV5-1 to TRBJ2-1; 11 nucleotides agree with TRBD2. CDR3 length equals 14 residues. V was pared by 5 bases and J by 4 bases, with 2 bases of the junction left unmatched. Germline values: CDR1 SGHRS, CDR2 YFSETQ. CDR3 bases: TGCGCCAGCAGTAGCGGGGGGGCGTACAATGAGCAGTTCTTC. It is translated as CASSSGGAYNEQFF.

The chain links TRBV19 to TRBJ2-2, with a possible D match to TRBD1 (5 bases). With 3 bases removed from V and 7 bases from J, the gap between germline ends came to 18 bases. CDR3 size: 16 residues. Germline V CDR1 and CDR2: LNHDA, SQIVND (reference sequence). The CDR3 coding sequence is TGTGCCAGTAGTATTGGATCAGGGTCGGTGCTCGGGGAGCTGTTTTTT. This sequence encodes CASSIGSGSVLGELFF. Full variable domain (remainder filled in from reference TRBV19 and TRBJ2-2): DGGITQSPKYLFRKEGQNVTLSCEQNLNHDAMYWYRQDPGQGLRLIYYSQIVNDFQKGDIAEGYSVSREKKESFPLTVTSAQKNPTAFYLCASSIGSGSVLGELFFGEGSRLTVL.

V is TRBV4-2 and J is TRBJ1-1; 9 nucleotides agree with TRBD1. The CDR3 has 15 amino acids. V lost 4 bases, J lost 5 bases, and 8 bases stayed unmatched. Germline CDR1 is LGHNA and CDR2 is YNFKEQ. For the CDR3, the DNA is TGTGCCAGCAGCCCCCCCGGGACAGGGCGGACTGAAGCTTTCTTT. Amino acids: CASSPPGTGRTEAFF.

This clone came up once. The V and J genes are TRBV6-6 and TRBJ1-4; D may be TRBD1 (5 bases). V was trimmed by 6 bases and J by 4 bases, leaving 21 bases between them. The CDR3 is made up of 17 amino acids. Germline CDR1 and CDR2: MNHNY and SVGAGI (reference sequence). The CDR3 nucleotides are TGTGCCAGCAGCCGAGGGGCGCGGGACGGGGTTAATGAAAAACTGTTTTTT. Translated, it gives CASSRGARDGVNEKLFF.

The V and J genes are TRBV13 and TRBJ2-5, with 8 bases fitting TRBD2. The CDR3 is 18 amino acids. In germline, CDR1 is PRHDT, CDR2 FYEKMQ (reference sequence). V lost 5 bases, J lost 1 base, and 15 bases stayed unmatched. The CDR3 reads CASSPGFGGGRRQETQYF. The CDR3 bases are TGTGCCAGCAGCCCCGGGTTTGGCGGGGGGAGGCGCCAAGAGACCCAGTACTTC.

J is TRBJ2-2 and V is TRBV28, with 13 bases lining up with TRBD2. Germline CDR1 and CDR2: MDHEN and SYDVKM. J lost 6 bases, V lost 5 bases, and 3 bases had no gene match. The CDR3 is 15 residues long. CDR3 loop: CASSGGLAGAGELFF. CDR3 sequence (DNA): TGTGCCAGCAGTGGAGGACTAGCGGGGGCCGGGGAGCTGTTTTTT. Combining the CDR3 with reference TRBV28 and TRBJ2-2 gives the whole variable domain DVKVTQSSRYLVKRTGEKVFLECVQDMDHENMFWYRQDPGLGLRLIYFSYDVKMKEKGDIPEGYSVSREKKERFSLILESASTNQTSMYLCASSGGLAGAGELFFGEGSRLTVL.

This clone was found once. The CDR3 reads CASSPPQRGIKNEQFF. In DNA form, the CDR3 reads TGTGCCAGCTCACCACCCCAGCGGGGGATCAAAAATGAGCAGTTCTTC. This chain uses TRBV18 with TRBJ2-1; TRBD2 aligns across 8 bases. The germline CDR1 and CDR2 sequences are KGHSH and LQKENI. V was clipped by 0 bases and J by 7 bases; unmatched bases: 8. The CDR3 runs to 16 residues.

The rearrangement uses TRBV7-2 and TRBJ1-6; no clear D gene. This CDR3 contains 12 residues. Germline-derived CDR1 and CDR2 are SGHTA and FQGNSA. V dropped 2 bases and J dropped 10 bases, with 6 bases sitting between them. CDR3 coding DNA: TGTGCCAGCAGCTTAAGTGAGTCACCCCTCCACTTT. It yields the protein CASSLSESPLHF.

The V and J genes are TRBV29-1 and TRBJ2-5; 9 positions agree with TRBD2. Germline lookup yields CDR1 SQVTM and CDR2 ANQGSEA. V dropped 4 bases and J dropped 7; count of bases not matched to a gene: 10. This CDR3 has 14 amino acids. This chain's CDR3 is CSVGGTSLMGTQYF. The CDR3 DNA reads TGCAGCGTTGGAGGGACTAGCCTGATGGGGACCCAGTACTTC. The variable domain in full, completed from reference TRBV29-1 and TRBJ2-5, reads SAVISQKPSRDICQRGTSLTIQCQVDSQVTMMFWYRQQPGQSLTLIATANQGSEATYESGFVIDKFPISRPNLTFSTLTVSNMSPEDSSIYLCSVGGTSLMGTQYFGPGTRLLVL.

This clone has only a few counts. The CDR3 protein is CASSPGTGGNQPQHF. CDR3 nucleotides: TGTGCCAGCAGCCCTGGGACAGGTGGAAATCAGCCCCAGCATTTT. The chain links TRBV5-8 to TRBJ1-5; 8 nucleotides match TRBD1. CDR3 length: 15 amino acids. The V gene's germline CDR1 is SGHTS and CDR2 YDEGEE. Germline trimming cut 4 bases from V and 4 bases from J; bases unmatched to any gene: 7.

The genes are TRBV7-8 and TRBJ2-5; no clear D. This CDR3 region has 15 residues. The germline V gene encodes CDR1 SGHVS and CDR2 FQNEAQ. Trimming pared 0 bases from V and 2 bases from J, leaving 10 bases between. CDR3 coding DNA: TGTGCCAGCAGCTTAGCGGGCAGCCTACAAGAGACCCAGTACTTC. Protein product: CASSLAGSLQETQYF.

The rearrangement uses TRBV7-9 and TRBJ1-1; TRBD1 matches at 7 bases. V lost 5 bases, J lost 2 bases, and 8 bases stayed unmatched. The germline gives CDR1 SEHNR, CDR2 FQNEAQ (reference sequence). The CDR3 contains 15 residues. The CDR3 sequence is CASSGSGGLNTEAFF. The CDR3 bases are TGTGCCAGCAGCGGATCAGGGGGTCTTAACACTGAAGCTTTCTTT.